The text below deals with one TCR beta chain. This entry comes from a study of CD8 T cells in Susac syndrome. V was shortened by 8 bases and J by 0 bases, with 15 bases between the two germline ends. The CDR3 totals 14 residues. Germline V gene sequence: CDR1 DFQATT, CDR2 SNEGSKA (reference sequence). The RNA input was about 0.45 to 1 ug, and it was reverse transcribed with random hexamers. Each CDR3 protein is one row after TCRdb ran MiXCR on the immunoSEQ multiplex PCR reads. The sample includes about 120,000 distinct CDR3 sequences, 85% to 95% of them seen just once. The source of this sequence is a human donor with Susac syndrome. The specimen sequenced was CD8+ T cells from PBMCs. The chain carries TRBV20-1 and TRBJ2-3; D possibly corresponds to TRBD1 (5 bases). The CDR3 reads CSRWGPTSTDTQYF. In DNA, the CDR3 is TGCAGTCGATGGGGCCCGACTAGCACAGATACGCAGTATTTT.